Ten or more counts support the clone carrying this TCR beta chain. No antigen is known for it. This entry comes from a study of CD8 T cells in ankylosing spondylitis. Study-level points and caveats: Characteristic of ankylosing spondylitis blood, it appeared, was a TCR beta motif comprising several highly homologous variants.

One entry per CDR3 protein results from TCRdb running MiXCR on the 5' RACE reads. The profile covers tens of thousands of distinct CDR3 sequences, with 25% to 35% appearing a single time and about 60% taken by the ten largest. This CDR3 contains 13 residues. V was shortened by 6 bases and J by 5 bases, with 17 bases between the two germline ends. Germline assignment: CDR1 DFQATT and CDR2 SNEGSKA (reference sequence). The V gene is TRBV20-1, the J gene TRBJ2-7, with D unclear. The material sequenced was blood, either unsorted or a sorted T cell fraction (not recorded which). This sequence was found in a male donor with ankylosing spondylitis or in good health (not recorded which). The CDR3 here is CSASWAIRDEQYF. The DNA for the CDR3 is TGCAGTGCCTCATGGGCCATCCGCGACGAGCAGTACTTC.